This T cell receptor beta chain derives from a study of T cell changes during pregnancy in multiple sclerosis. The protocol was immunoSEQ multiplex PCR, while the TCRdb copy is restricted to in-frame clones and leaves out a portion. Of about 49,000 clones detected, 95% appear once; the ten largest clones hold almost 6%. Germline lookup yields CDR1 SGHTA and CDR2 FQGTGA. Between the trimmed V and J ends, which lost 2 bases and 3 bases, there was a span of 11 bases. The CDR3 extends over 15 amino acids. This clone appeared a single time. V usage is TRBV7-3 and J usage is TRBJ2-1; possible D gene TRBD2, 6 bases. Here the sequenced sample was CD8+ T cells from peripheral blood mononuclear cells, taken in the first trimester of pregnancy. This sequence originates from a female donor with multiple sclerosis, enrolled in a pregnancy study. CDR3 nucleotide sequence: TGTGCCAGCAGCTTAGTCGGGAGTGACTACAATGAGCAGTTCTTC. This encodes CASSLVGSDYNEQFF.